This T cell receptor (beta chain) comes out of a study of blood T cell repertoires in COVID-19. Study summary: Specimens from acute and convalescent COVID-19 originated in the United States, Italy and Spain. In each case, the material was cDNA or gDNA derived from T cells, B-cell-depleted T cells, or PBMCs.

The germline V and J ends were trimmed by 6 bases and 4 bases, with 13 bases remaining between them. Germline assignment: CDR1 MDHEN and CDR2 SYDVKM. The CDR3 is 15 amino acids. Sequencing was performed with immunoSEQ multiplex PCR; in TCRdb, only in-frame clones are kept and a portion is missing. The sample yields about 52,000 clones, more than 70% seen once. The source material was peripheral blood. V gene TRBV28 combines with J gene TRBJ1-6; D may be TRBD1 (6 bases). This receptor was taken from a human donor in a cohort sampled during active COVID-19. CDR3 nucleotides: TGTGCCAGCAGCCCGATACAGGGTTATAATTCACCCCTCCACTTT. Protein sequence: CASSPIQGYNSPLHF. Full variable domain (remainder filled in from reference TRBV28 and TRBJ1-6): DVKVTQSSRYLVKRTGEKVFLECVQDMDHENMFWYRQDPGLGLRLIYFSYDVKMKEKGDIPEGYSVSREKKERFSLILESASTNQTSMYLCASSPIQGYNSPLHFGNGTRLTVT.